The TCR beta chain described here comes from a study of blood T cell repertoires in COVID-19. Whole-study context: Samples taken during acute and convalescent COVID-19 were collected in the United States, Italy and Spain.

The CDR3 consists of 16 residues. CDR1 and CDR2 (germline): SGHDN, FVKESK. V was shortened by 2 bases and J by 5 bases, with 16 bases between the two germline ends. Generated by immunoSEQ multiplex PCR, the TCRdb table keeps only in-frame clones and is missing some. The sample records roughly 350,000 clones, under 95% being singletons. This clonotype originated in a woman aged 18-29 years who had recovered from COVID-19. The J gene is TRBJ2-1, the V gene TRBV14, with a possible D match to TRBD2 (7 bases). Sequences were obtained from peripheral blood. The CDR3: CASSQRWGGQHNEQFF. As DNA, the CDR3 is TGTGCCAGCAGCCAAAGGTGGGGGGGCCAACACAATGAGCAGTTCTTC.